This T cell receptor beta chain emerged from a study of blood T cell repertoires in COVID-19. Study details: Acute and convalescent COVID-19 samples came from the United States, Italy and Spain. Sample material is recorded as cDNA or gDNA derived from T cells, B-cell-depleted T cells, or PBMCs.

V lost 5 bases to trimming and J lost 2 bases, with 7 bases between them. The CDR3 length is 12 residues. The germline gives CDR1 MDHEN, CDR2 SYDVKM. In the authors' workflow: Nucleated cell counts were estimated from reference gene primer amplification. TCRdb keeps only in-frame clones here, not all; method: immunoSEQ multiplex PCR. The D gene and trimming were derived from the DNA, and the V and J assignments and clone size from that table. The data contain some 240,000 clones, 75% to 90% of them singletons. The origin of this receptor is a man aged 55-75 years who had recovered from COVID-19. Sequenced sample: peripheral blood. The chain links TRBV28 to TRBJ2-7; D is uncertain. The DNA of the CDR3 is TGTGCCAGCAGTACGGGTCCCTACGAGCAGTACTTC. Translated, it gives CASSTGPYEQYF.